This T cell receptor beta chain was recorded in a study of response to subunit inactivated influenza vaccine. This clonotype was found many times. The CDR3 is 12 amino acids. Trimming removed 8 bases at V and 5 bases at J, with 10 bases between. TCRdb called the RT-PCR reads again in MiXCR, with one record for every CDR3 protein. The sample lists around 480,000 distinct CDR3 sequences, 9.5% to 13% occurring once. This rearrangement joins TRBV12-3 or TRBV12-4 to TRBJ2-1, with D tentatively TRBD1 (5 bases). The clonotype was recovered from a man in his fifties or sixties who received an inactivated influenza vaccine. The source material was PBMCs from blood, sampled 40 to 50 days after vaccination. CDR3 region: CASGGQNNEQFF. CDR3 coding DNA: TGTGCCAGCGGTGGACAAAACAATGAGCAGTTCTTC.